The 20 T cell receptor beta chains in this list originate from one sample, sequenced in a study of blood T cell repertoires in COVID-19. Clones were sequenced by immunoSEQ multiplex PCR, and TCRdb holds only the in-frame ones, with some missing. The sample records about 460,000 clones, more than 85% being singletons. The sequenced sample was PBMCs or T cells enriched from blood (not recorded which). These receptors originate from a woman aged 55-70 years who had recovered from COVID-19.

The V and J genes are TRBV7-2 and TRBJ1-4; TRBD1 might be the D (5 bases). V dropped 7 bases and J dropped 5 bases, with 11 bases sitting between them. CDR1 SGHTA and CDR2 FQGNSA come from the germline V gene. This CDR3 is 13 amino acids long. The CDR3 here is CASTNRQNEKLFF. The CDR3 region has the DNA TGTGCCAGCACCAACAGGCAAAATGAAAAACTGTTTTTT.

The V and J genes are TRBV6-5 and TRBJ2-1; TRBD1 matches 7 bases. CDR1 MNHEY and CDR2 SVGAGI come from the germline V gene. This CDR3 contains 15 residues. J lost 4 bases, V lost 2 bases, and 5 bases had no gene match. This CDR3 reads CASSYRDRTYNEQFF. The DNA for the CDR3 is TGTGCCAGCAGTTACCGGGACAGAACATACAATGAGCAGTTCTTC.

This clone was counted a single time. The gene calls are TRBV6-6 and TRBJ1-6; D not certain. The CDR3 has 12 amino acids. Germline CDR1 and CDR2: MNHNY and SVGAGI (reference sequence). V was shortened by 4 bases and J by 14 bases, with 12 bases between the two germline ends. CDR3 sequence reads: CASSSLSGALHF. The CDR3 coding sequence is TGTGCCAGCAGTTCCCTTTCCGGGGCCCTCCACTTT.

V and J are TRBV25-1 and TRBJ1-2; 7 bases agree with TRBD1. The CDR3 runs to 15 residues. Per the germline V gene, CDR1 is MGHDK and CDR2 is SYGVNS. V dropped 2 bases and J dropped 13; count of bases not matched to a gene: 16. In DNA form, the CDR3 reads TGTGCCAGCAGTGAACCCCACTCCCCCCTGACAGGGATCACCTTC. Amino acid sequence: CASSEPHSPLTGITF.

The chain links TRBV6-5 to TRBJ1-2; 7 bases are a match to TRBD1. CDR1 MNHEY and CDR2 SVGAGI come from the germline V gene. J lost 2 bases, V lost 6 bases, and 6 bases had no gene match. The CDR3 is 14 amino acids. The CDR3, as DNA: TGTGCCAGCAGCTACAGGGGACAGAACTATGGCTACACCTTC. This encodes CASSYRGQNYGYTF.

The V gene is TRBV5-1, the J gene TRBJ1-2; tentative D call: TRBD1 (6 bases). CDR1 and CDR2 from the germline V gene are SGHRS and YFSETQ. V was cut by 5 bases and J by 4 bases, with 12 bases left in between. The CDR3 runs to 13 residues. The DNA for the CDR3 is TGCGCCAGCAGACTTGAGACAGGCTATGGCTACACCTTC. Its translation is CASRLETGYGYTF. Complete variable domain (other parts from reference TRBV5-1 and TRBJ1-2): KAGVTQTPRYLIKTRGQQVTLSCSPISGHRSVSWYQQTPGQGLQFLFEYFSETQRNKGNFPGRFSGRQFSNSRSEMNVSTLELGDSALYLCASRLETGYGYTFGSGTRLTVV.

The chain employs TRBV5-1 and TRBJ2-3; TRBD2 matches 7 bases. The trim removed 4 bases at V and 5 bases at J, leaving 7 bases unmatched. This CDR3 region has 14 residues. CDR1 SGHRS and CDR2 YFSETQ come from the germline V gene. CDR3 amino acids: CASSPGGWRDTQYF. The CDR3 bases are TGCGCCAGCAGCCCCGGGGGGTGGCGAGATACGCAGTATTTT.

This clone was detected only once. The V gene is TRBV2, the J gene TRBJ1-1; D gene unclear. The ends were cut back, 4 bases at V and 3 bases at J, with 12 bases in the middle. Per the germline V gene, CDR1 is SNHLY and CDR2 is FYNNEI. CDR3 size: 14 residues. The CDR3 protein is CASSGDSRDTEAFF. DNA for the CDR3: TGTGCCAGCAGTGGCGACTCGCGGGACACTGAAGCTTTCTTT.

J is TRBJ1-5 and V is TRBV4-2; TRBD1 agrees at 7 bases. J gave up 9 bases and V 0 bases, and 8 bases lay outside the gene matches. Germline V gene data show CDR1 as LGHNA and CDR2 as YNFKEQ. The CDR3 is made up of 15 amino acids. CDR3 DNA: TGTGCCAGCAGCCAAGATACCGGGGCAGGGGGGCCCCAGCATTTT. As protein: CASSQDTGAGGPQHF.

CDR3 DNA: TGTGCCAGCAGCCACAGGGAACAGCCCCAGCATTTT. This encodes CASSHREQPQHF. The V gene is TRBV3-1 (or the pseudogene TRBV3-2), the J gene TRBJ1-5; a possible D gene is TRBD1 (5 bases). CDR3 size: 12 residues. Deletions cut 3 bases from V and 7 bases from J, with 7 bases between. CDR1 and CDR2 from the germline V gene are LGHDT and YNNKEL (reference sequence).

The chain has TRBV19 and TRBJ1-1; D is uncertain. CDR1 LNHDA and CDR2 SQIVND come from the germline V gene (reference sequence). This CDR3 region has 14 residues. Between the trimmed V and J ends, which lost 1 base and 7 bases, there was a span of 13 bases. The CDR3 loop reads CASSIGSRLDEAFF. Here the CDR3 DNA reads TGTGCCAGTAGTATAGGGTCGAGACTTGATGAAGCTTTCTTT.

The genes are TRBV18 and TRBJ2-3; 7 bases map to TRBD1. This CDR3 region has 15 residues. The trim removed 3 bases at V and 2 bases at J, leaving 5 bases unmatched. The germline gives CDR1 KGHSH, CDR2 LQKENI. Written as DNA, the CDR3 is TGTGCCAGCTCACCGCTTAGGGGGCCCACAGATACGCAGTATTTT. Protein product: CASSPLRGPTDTQYF.

The chain combines TRBV5-1 with TRBJ2-4; 10 bases agree with TRBD2. This CDR3 has 18 residues. In germline, CDR1 is SGHRS, CDR2 YFSETQ. V shed 4 bases, J shed 6 bases, and the junction held 16 bases outside the gene matches. CDR3 loop: CASSQMASGGFSGNIQYF. The DNA of the CDR3 is TGCGCCAGCAGCCAGATGGCTAGCGGGGGCTTTTCGGGAAACATTCAGTACTTC. The full variable domain, its missing parts supplied by reference TRBV5-1 and TRBJ2-4, is KAGVTQTPRYLIKTRGQQVTLSCSPISGHRSVSWYQQTPGQGLQFLFEYFSETQRNKGNFPGRFSGRQFSNSRSEMNVSTLELGDSALYLCASSQMASGGFSGNIQYFGAGTRLSVL.

The CDR3 DNA reads as TGTGCCAGCAGTGATGAGGAAAAACTGTTTTTT. Amino acids: CASSDEEKLFF. The V gene is TRBV2, the J gene TRBJ1-4; D is unresolved. The CDR3 covers 11 residues. V lost 3 bases and J 8 bases, leaving 4 bases between the germline ends. Germline V lookup: CDR1 SNHLY, CDR2 FYNNEI. Using reference TRBV2 and TRBJ1-4 for the parts outside the CDR3, the full variable domain is EPEVTQTPSHQVTQMGQEVILRCVPISNHLYFYWYRQILGQKVEFLVSFYNNEISEKSEIFDDQFSVERPDGSNFTLKIRSTKLEDSAMYFCASSDEEKLFFGSGTQLSVL.

This chain uses TRBV27 with TRBJ1-1; D not resolved. Trimming removed 0 bases from V and 1 base from J, with 9 bases in between. The CDR3 is made up of 15 amino acids. CDR1 and CDR2 from the germline V gene are MNHEY and SMNVEV (reference sequence). DNA of the CDR3: TGTGCCAGCAGTTTATCGCGGGCAGCGAACACTGAAGCTTTCTTT. This codes for CASSLSRAANTEAFF.

This CDR3 reads CATSEPGGRPQHF. CDR3 sequence (DNA): TGTGCCACCAGTGAACCAGGGGGTCGGCCCCAGCATTTT. The chain links TRBV24-1 to TRBJ1-5; 7 bases are a match to TRBD1. Trimming at V came to 4 bases and at J to 9 bases, leaving 5 bases not matched to a gene. The germline V gene encodes CDR1 KGHDR and CDR2 SFDVKD. The length of the CDR3 is 13 residues.

This chain links TRBV6-5 with TRBJ2-3; D is perhaps TRBD1 (6 bases). Germline-derived CDR1 and CDR2 are MNHEY and SVGAGI. The CDR3 has 15 residues. Trimming pared 11 bases from V and 3 bases from J, leaving 21 bases between. CDR3: CAGGRRGQWTDTQYF. The CDR3 bases are TGTGCCGGGGGTAGAAGAGGACAGTGGACAGATACGCAGTATTTT.

This chain connects TRBV2 to TRBJ2-1, with 7 positions matching TRBD2. V lost 2 bases, J lost 3 bases, and 4 bases stayed unmatched. The germline V gene has CDR1 SNHLY and CDR2 FYNNEI. The length of the CDR3 is 15 residues. The CDR3 region is CASSERLAVYNEQFF. The CDR3 DNA sequence: TGTGCCAGCAGTGAAAGGCTAGCGGTCTACAATGAGCAGTTCTTC.

The rearrangement uses TRBV19 and TRBJ1-1, with 9 bases fitting TRBD1. V lost 9 bases to trimming and J lost 5 bases; unmatched junction nucleotides: 10. CDR3 size: 14 residues. Per germline, CDR1 LNHDA and CDR2 SQIVND (reference sequence). CDR3 protein: CASLTGGVRTEAFF. Here the CDR3 DNA reads TGTGCCAGCCTTACAGGGGGCGTACGGACTGAAGCTTTCTTT.

This chain connects TRBV2 to TRBJ1-5; unclear D gene. Germline CDR1 SNHLY, CDR2 FYNNEI. The CDR3 has 12 residues. V dropped 7 bases and J dropped 7 bases, with 11 bases sitting between them. Written as DNA, the CDR3 is TGTGCCAGCACTAGAGCGGAACAGCCCCAGCATTTT. Translating gives CASTRAEQPQHF.